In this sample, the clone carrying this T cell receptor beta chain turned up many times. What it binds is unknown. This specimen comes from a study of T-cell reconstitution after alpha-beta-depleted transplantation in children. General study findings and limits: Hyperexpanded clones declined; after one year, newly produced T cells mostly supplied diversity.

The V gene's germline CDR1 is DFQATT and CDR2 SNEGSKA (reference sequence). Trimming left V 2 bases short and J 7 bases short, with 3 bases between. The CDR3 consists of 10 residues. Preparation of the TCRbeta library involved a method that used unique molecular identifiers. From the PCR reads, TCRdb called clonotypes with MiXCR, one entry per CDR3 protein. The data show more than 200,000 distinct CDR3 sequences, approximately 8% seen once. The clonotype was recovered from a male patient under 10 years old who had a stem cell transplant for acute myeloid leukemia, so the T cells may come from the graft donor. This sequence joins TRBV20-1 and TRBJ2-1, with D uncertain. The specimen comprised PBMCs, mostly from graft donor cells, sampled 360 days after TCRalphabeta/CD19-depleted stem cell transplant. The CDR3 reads CSARLNEQFF. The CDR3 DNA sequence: TGCAGTGCTAGATTAAATGAGCAGTTCTTC.